These T cell receptor beta chains were read from a single sample in a study of blood T cell repertoires in COVID-19. Repertoires were generated with immunoSEQ multiplex PCR, while TCRdb's copy carries only in-frame clones and drops some. In the table there are about 77,000 clones, 70% to 80% of which are singletons. Sequenced sample: peripheral blood. Receptors originate from a man aged 65-85 years with active or convalescent COVID-19. Both conserved end residues are part of each CDR3. The D gene is left open where the match is weak. Only part of the rows carry a size: once, few, many, or a class if the clone is expanded.

V,D,J,size,CDR3,DNA
TRBV5-1,TRBD1,TRBJ2-5,.,CASSTTGVETQYF,TGCGCCAGCAGCACGACAGGGGTCGAGACCCAGTACTTC
TRBV5-4,TRBD2,TRBJ2-3,.,CASSLTAGGGDTQYF,TGTGCCAGCAGCTTGACGGCGGGGGGAGGAGATACGCAGTATTTT
TRBV6-7,TRBD1,TRBJ1-6,.,CASSYSWGPQPARDSYSPLHF,TGTGCCAGCAGTTACTCGTGGGGCCCCCAACCCGCCCGGGACAGTTATTCACCCCTCCACTTT
TRBV6-5,.,TRBJ1-1,.,CASSYAGYTEAFF,TGTGCCAGCAGTTACGCAGGGTACACTGAAGCTTTCTTT
TRBV30,.,TRBJ2-1,.,CAWSVAHNEQFF,TGTGCCTGGAGTGTAGCCCACAATGAGCAGTTCTTC
TRBV19,.,TRBJ2-3,.,CASSIPQDPNTQYF,TGTGCCAGTAGTATCCCCCAGGATCCTAATACGCAGTATTTT
TRBV25-1,.,TRBJ1-6,few,CASSVGQSAPLHF,TGTGCCAGCAGTGTCGGACAGTCTGCACCCCTCCACTTT
TRBV6-6,.,TRBJ1-1,.,CASSSTAMNTEAFF,TGTGCCAGCAGTTCGACAGCCATGAACACTGAAGCTTTCTTT
TRBV5-1,TRBD2,TRBJ2-2,.,CASSPSGGTNTGELFF,TGCGCCAGCAGCCCTAGCGGGGGCACGAACACCGGGGAGCTGTTTTTT
TRBV29-1,TRBD2,TRBJ2-3,.,CSVPLAGWGDTQYF,TGCAGCGTCCCCCTAGCGGGGTGGGGAGATACGCAGTATTTT
TRBV28,.,TRBJ1-1,.,CASSFIYREGGRGTEAFF,TGTGCCAGCAGTTTTATTTACCGTGAGGGAGGACGGGGCACTGAAGCTTTCTTT
TRBV2,.,TRBJ2-3,.,CASKKGGASTDTQYF,TGTGCCAGCAAGAAAGGGGGGGCTAGCACAGATACGCAGTATTTT
TRBV28,.,TRBJ1-5,.,CASSLGGAEQPQHF,TGTGCCAGCAGTTTGGGGGGGGCGGAACAGCCCCAGCATTTT
TRBV29-1,TRBD1,TRBJ2-5,.,CSVGSGDSGETQYF,TGCAGCGTTGGTTCCGGGGACAGTGGGGAGACCCAGTACTTC
TRBV6-1,TRBD2,TRBJ2-1,.,CASNLDGGGVQFF,TGTGCCAGCAATTTAGACGGGGGAGGGGTGCAGTTCTTC
TRBV12-5,TRBD2,TRBJ2-1,.,CASGLVGTSLFF,TGTGCTAGTGGTTTGGTTGGGACTAGCCTGTTCTTC
TRBV6-5,.,TRBJ2-7,.,CASGNGRAYEQYF,TGTGCCAGCGGGAATGGCAGGGCCTACGAGCAGTACTTC
TRBV5-1,TRBD1,TRBJ2-3,.,CASSSRQGGDTQYF,TGCGCCAGCAGCTCCAGACAGGGGGGAGATACGCAGTATTTT
TRBV19,TRBD2,TRBJ2-1,.,CASSIGLAIYNEQFF,TGTGCCAGTAGTATTGGACTAGCGATTTACAATGAGCAGTTCTTC
TRBV6-4,.,TRBJ1-5,.,CASINWSRPQHF,TGTGCCAGCATAAACTGGTCTAGGCCCCAGCATTTT
TRBV9,TRBD1,TRBJ2-3,.,CASSEGQATDTQYF,TGTGCCAGCAGCGAGGGACAGGCCACAGATACGCAGTATTTT
TRBV5-1,TRBD1,TRBJ1-1,.,CASSSLRQGDTEAFF,TGCGCCAGCAGCTCCTTAAGGCAGGGGGACACTGAAGCTTTCTTT
TRBV6-5,.,TRBJ2-5,.,CASSWGAETQYF,TGTGCCAGCAGTTGGGGCGCAGAGACCCAGTACTTC
TRBV30,.,TRBJ1-2,.,CAWRVSLGAGGYTF,TGTGCCTGGAGGGTTAGTCTGGGGGCCGGCGGCTACACCTTC
TRBV5-4,.,TRBJ2-2,.,CASELLNTGELFF,TGTGCCAGCGAGCTCTTGAACACCGGGGAGCTGTTTTTT
TRBV28,.,TRBJ2-7,.,CASKQGRYGEQYF,TGTGCCAGCAAGCAGGGGCGTTATGGCGAGCAGTACTTC
TRBV30,TRBD1,TRBJ1-5,many,CAWSATGDQPQHF,TGTGCCTGGAGTGCGACAGGGGATCAGCCCCAGCATTTT
TRBV19,TRBD1,TRBJ1-4,.,CASSTSWTGLEEKLFF,TGTGCCAGTAGTACCTCTTGGACAGGCCTTGAGGAAAAACTGTTTTTT
TRBV6-2/TRBV6-3,TRBD2,TRBJ2-3,.,CASSWGGDTQYF,TGTGCCAGCAGTTGGGGGGGAGATACGCAGTATTTT
TRBV12-2,.,TRBJ2-3,.,CASRLAQPAYGADTQYF,TGTGCAAGTCGCTTAGCTCAACCTGCTTATGGAGCAGATACGCAGTATTTT
TRBV2,.,TRBJ1-1,.,CASSEEGGTEAFF,TGTGCCAGCAGTGAAGAAGGGGGCACTGAAGCTTTCTTT
TRBV4-1,.,TRBJ2-7,many,CASSQGGPQEQYF,TGCGCCAGCAGCCAAGGAGGTCCTCAGGAGCAGTACTTC
TRBV29-1,.,TRBJ1-5,.,CSVEAGANQPQHF,TGCAGCGTTGAGGCGGGGGCCAATCAGCCCCAGCATTTT
TRBV18,.,TRBJ1-1,.,CASSPPMAPEAFF,TGTGCCAGCTCACCACCGATGGCCCCTGAAGCTTTCTTT
TRBV28,.,TRBJ1-2,.,CASQQGHLGYTF,TGTGCCAGCCAACAGGGACACCTCGGCTACACCTTC
TRBV19,TRBD1,TRBJ1-2,.,CASSTYPGTGEGYTF,TGTGCCAGTAGTACATACCCCGGGACAGGGGAAGGCTACACCTTC
TRBV7-3,TRBD2,TRBJ2-5,.,CASSHGGEEETQYF,TGTGCCAGCAGCCACGGGGGGGAAGAAGAGACCCAGTACTTC
TRBV18,.,TRBJ2-7,.,CASSPTTGTYEQYF,TGTGCCAGCTCACCGACGACAGGTACCTACGAGCAGTACTTC
TRBV18,TRBD1,TRBJ2-1,.,CASSPAGTGYNEQFF,TGTGCCAGCTCACCTGCCGGGACAGGGTACAATGAGCAGTTCTTC
TRBV7-9,TRBD1,TRBJ1-6,.,CASSPVQGVSPLHF,TGTGCCAGCAGCCCCGTACAGGGGGTATCACCCCTCCACTTT
TRBV5-6,.,TRBJ1-6,.,CASSEVSTGRNSPLHF,TGTGCCAGCAGTGAGGTCTCTACAGGGCGCAATTCACCCCTCCACTTT
TRBV27,TRBD2,TRBJ2-3,.,CASSVAGGLEDTQYF,TGTGCCAGCAGTGTAGCGGGGGGGCTAGAAGATACGCAGTATTTT
TRBV5-5,.,TRBJ2-7,.,CASSLAPGGSSYEQYF,TGTGCCAGCAGCTTGGCCCCTGGGGGGTCCTCCTACGAGCAGTACTTC
TRBV10-3,TRBD1,TRBJ2-7,.,CAIKGRQGISYEQYF,TGTGCCATCAAGGGTCGACAGGGGATATCCTACGAGCAGTACTTC
TRBV19,TRBD1,TRBJ2-3,.,CASSIAGGDVDTQYF,TGTGCCAGTAGTATCGCAGGGGGCGATGTAGATACGCAGTATTTT
TRBV6-5,TRBD2,TRBJ2-4,.,CASSPGGTKNIQYF,TGTGCCAGCAGCCCGGGGGGGACCAAAAACATTCAGTACTTC
TRBV10-2,TRBD1,TRBJ1-3,.,CASSQQQGRNTIYF,TGCGCCAGCAGTCAACAACAGGGGAGAAACACCATATATTTT
TRBV11-3,.,TRBJ2-1,.,CASSSDSGVSYNEQFF,TGTGCCAGCAGCTCAGATTCAGGGGTGTCCTACAATGAGCAGTTCTTC
TRBV30,.,TRBJ2-3,few,CAWSVLATPDTQYF,TGTGCCTGGAGTGTATTGGCCACCCCAGATACGCAGTATTTT
TRBV30,.,TRBJ1-6,once,CAWRSPGGHPNSPLHF,TGTGCCTGGAGGAGCCCCGGGGGGCACCCAAATTCACCCCTCCACTTT
TRBV6-4,TRBD1,TRBJ1-4,.,CASREGQGSEKLFF,TGTGCCAGCAGGGAAGGACAGGGGAGTGAAAAACTGTTTTTT
TRBV28,.,TRBJ1-6,.,CASSLAGVVNSPLHF,TGTGCCAGCAGTTTGGCGGGGGTGGTAAATTCACCCCTCCACTTT
TRBV10-1,TRBD2,TRBJ2-1,.,CASARGGYNEQFF,TGCGCCAGTGCTCGCGGGGGGTACAATGAGCAGTTCTTC
TRBV2,.,TRBJ1-6,.,CARSGEVGSPLHF,TGTGCCCGCTCGGGGGAGGTAGGATCACCCCTCCACTTT
TRBV7-2,.,TRBJ2-5,.,CASSPPQRRETQYF,TGTGCCAGCAGCCCACCTCAGCGGAGAGAGACCCAGTACTTC
TRBV2,.,TRBJ2-3,few,CASSGISGISTDTQYF,TGTGCCAGCAGCGGTATTAGCGGAATTTCCACAGATACGCAGTATTTT